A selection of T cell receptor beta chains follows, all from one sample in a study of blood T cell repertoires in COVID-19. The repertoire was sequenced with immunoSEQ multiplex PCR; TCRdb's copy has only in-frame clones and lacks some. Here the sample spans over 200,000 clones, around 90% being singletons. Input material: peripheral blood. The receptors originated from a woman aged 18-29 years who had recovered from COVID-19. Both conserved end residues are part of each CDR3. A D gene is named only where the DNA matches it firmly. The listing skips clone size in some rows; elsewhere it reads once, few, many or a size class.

CDR3 DNA: TGTGCCTCGACCAAAGGCGTAGGGGCGAACTATGGCTACACCTTC
CDR3 protein: CASTKGVGANYGYTF
D gene: -
J gene: TRBJ1-2
clone size: -
V gene: TRBV3-1/TRBV3-2

CDR3 DNA: TGCAGCGCCCTTTTCGTTGGGAGCCCCACAGATACGCAGTATTTT
CDR3 protein: CSALFVGSPTDTQYF
D gene: -
J gene: TRBJ2-3
clone size: -
V gene: TRBV29-1

CDR3 DNA: TGTGCCAGCAGTTACTCAGGCGGGAGTACAGATACGCAGTATTTT
CDR3 protein: CASSYSGGSTDTQYF
D gene: TRBD2
J gene: TRBJ2-3
clone size: -
V gene: TRBV6-2/TRBV6-3

CDR3 DNA: TGCAGTGCTAGTCCCCCTAGCGCCACATTTTACAATGAGCAGTTCTTC
CDR3 protein: CSASPPSATFYNEQFF
D gene: -
J gene: TRBJ2-1
clone size: -
V gene: TRBV20-1

CDR3 DNA: TGCAGTGCTAGAGATGTAGCCGGCTACACCTTC
CDR3 protein: CSARDVAGYTF
D gene: -
J gene: TRBJ1-2
clone size: -
V gene: TRBV20-1

CDR3 DNA: TGTGCCAGCAGTGGGGCAGCCGGCAGGGGCCTCTATCAAGAGACCCAGTACTTC
CDR3 protein: CASSGAAGRGLYQETQYF
D gene: -
J gene: TRBJ2-5
clone size: -
V gene: TRBV13

CDR3 DNA: TGTGCCAGCACCACCCAGCCGGGGAACACTGAAGCTTTCTTT
CDR3 protein: CASTTQPGNTEAFF
D gene: -
J gene: TRBJ1-1
clone size: -
V gene: TRBV5-5

CDR3 DNA: TGTGCCAGCAGTTACTTCGGAGATGGCTACACCTTC
CDR3 protein: CASSYFGDGYTF
D gene: -
J gene: TRBJ1-2
clone size: -
V gene: TRBV6-2/TRBV6-3

CDR3 DNA: TGTGCCAGCAGTTACACCCAGCGGCGGGAGGGTAGCTCCTACGAGCAGTACTTC
CDR3 protein: CASSYTQRREGSSYEQYF
D gene: TRBD2
J gene: TRBJ2-7
clone size: -
V gene: TRBV6-2/TRBV6-3

CDR3 DNA: TGTGCCAGCAGCTCCCGGACAGGGACCTACGAGCAGTACTTC
CDR3 protein: CASSSRTGTYEQYF
D gene: TRBD1
J gene: TRBJ2-7
clone size: -
V gene: TRBV5-4

CDR3 DNA: TGCGCCAGCAGCTTTGGAGGGAGTCCCTACGAGCAGTACTTC
CDR3 protein: CASSFGGSPYEQYF
D gene: -
J gene: TRBJ2-7
clone size: -
V gene: TRBV5-1

CDR3 DNA: TGTGCCAGCTCACCATCTAGCGGGAGTTCTATTTCAGATACGCAGTATTTT
CDR3 protein: CASSPSSGSSISDTQYF
D gene: TRBD2
J gene: TRBJ2-3
clone size: -
V gene: TRBV18

CDR3 DNA: TGTGCCAGTAGTATAGCGTCGACTAGGGCCGGCACTGAAGCTTTCTTT
CDR3 protein: CASSIASTRAGTEAFF
D gene: -
J gene: TRBJ1-1
clone size: -
V gene: TRBV19

CDR3 DNA: TGTGCCAGCAGCTTGAGACAGGTTGGAGGCTACACCTTC
CDR3 protein: CASSLRQVGGYTF
D gene: -
J gene: TRBJ1-2
clone size: -
V gene: TRBV5-6

CDR3 DNA: TGCGCCAGCAGCCCCTCCGGGACTCAAGACGGAGAGACCCAGTACTTC
CDR3 protein: CASSPSGTQDGETQYF
D gene: -
J gene: TRBJ2-5
clone size: -
V gene: TRBV4-1

CDR3 DNA: TGCAGCGGATCTAGCGTAAGACACAATGAGCAGTTCTTC
CDR3 protein: CSGSSVRHNEQFF
D gene: -
J gene: TRBJ2-1
clone size: -
V gene: TRBV29-1

CDR3 DNA: TGTGCCAGCAGCTTAGCTCTTGTCTATCCTTTTCACAATGAGCAGTTCTTC
CDR3 protein: CASSLALVYPFHNEQFF
D gene: -
J gene: TRBJ2-1
clone size: -
V gene: TRBV7-2

CDR3 DNA: TGTGCCTGGAGTCCCGGGTACTATCCTGATCAGCCCCAGCATTTT
CDR3 protein: CAWSPGYYPDQPQHF
D gene: -
J gene: TRBJ1-5
clone size: -
V gene: TRBV30

CDR3 DNA: TGTGCCAGCAGCGCAGACTCCCATCAGCCCCAGCATTTT
CDR3 protein: CASSADSHQPQHF
D gene: -
J gene: TRBJ1-5
clone size: once
V gene: TRBV9

CDR3 DNA: TGTGCCAGTAGTGCGACCCCGGGACAGCTATACGAGCAGTACTTC
CDR3 protein: CASSATPGQLYEQYF
D gene: TRBD1
J gene: TRBJ2-7
clone size: -
V gene: TRBV19

CDR3 DNA: TGTGCCAGCTCTTCGTCCGGGGAGCTGTTTTTT
CDR3 protein: CASSSSGELFF
D gene: -
J gene: TRBJ2-2
clone size: once
V gene: TRBV6-4

CDR3 DNA: TGTGCCAGCAGCCAAGGGGTTAGCGGGATCACAGATACGCAGTATTTT
CDR3 protein: CASSQGVSGITDTQYF
D gene: TRBD2
J gene: TRBJ2-3
clone size: -
V gene: TRBV4-2